This entry is about one T cell receptor (beta chain). Its antigen is as yet unknown. This sample was taken from a study of a mutant IDH1 vaccine in newly diagnosed glioma. Study background: Eight vaccine doses were administered to patients at weeks 1, 3, 5, 7, 11, 15, 19 and 23. The initiation of vaccination occurred 4-6 weeks after radiotherapy alone, or with temozolomide cycles.

The protocol was immunoSEQ multiplex PCR, while the TCRdb copy is restricted to in-frame clones and leaves out a portion. The repertoire holds 50,000 to 65,000 clones, 75% to 95% seen once, with around 2.4% in the top ten. Time point indicated: week 11, during vaccination. The study gave 300 ug of mutant IDH1 20-mer peptide per vaccine dose, with topical imiquimod. Germline trimming cut 5 bases from V and 0 bases from J; bases unmatched to any gene: 8. The germline gives CDR1 SNHLY, CDR2 FYNNEI. CDR3 length: 16 residues. The material sequenced was PBMCs, taken from a glioma patient whose treatment included an IDH1 peptide vaccine. The rearrangement joins TRBV2 to TRBJ1-1; 8 nucleotides agree with TRBD1. The receptor comes from a man aged 50-59 years with glioma. The chain's CDR3 is CASSSGTGNMNTEAFF. CDR3 nucleotide sequence: TGTGCCAGCAGTTCCGGGACAGGAAACATGAACACTGAAGCTTTCTTT.